Listed below are T cell receptor beta chains from one sample, sequenced in a study of T cell responses to AZD1222 COVID-19 vaccine. The table came from immunoSEQ multiplex PCR; TCRdb's copy has only in-frame clones and leaves some out. This table holds 100,000 to 150,000 clones, 80% to 95% found once. The sample was peripheral blood, taken on day 0 of AZD1222 vaccination. The receptors were gathered from an adult in good health. CDR3s include the opening cysteine and the closing phenylalanine or tryptophan. Each record gives: D gene, clone size, J gene, V gene, CDR3 DNA, CDR3 protein. D genes are given only for firm matches. Only part of the rows carry a size: once, few, many, or a class if the clone is expanded.

>-|-|TRBJ1-2|TRBV7-2
TGTGCCAGCAGCTTAGAGGTGGGGGTTGGCTACACCTTC
CASSLEVGVGYTF
>TRBD1|-|TRBJ2-7|TRBV11-2
TGTGCCAGCAGCCCCCGACAGGGGACCTTTTTCGAGCAGTACTTC
CASSPRQGTFFEQYF
>-|-|TRBJ2-7|TRBV5-4
TGTGCCAGCAGCTTCCCGGGACTCGACTACGAGCAGTACTTC
CASSFPGLDYEQYF
>-|once|TRBJ2-7|TRBV6-5
TGTGCCAGCAGTTACGTCCGGCAACCCTACGAGCAGTACTTC
CASSYVRQPYEQYF
>TRBD1|-|TRBJ1-2|TRBV29-1
TGCAGCGTTAAGACAGGGACCGCGAACTATGGCTACACCTTC
CSVKTGTANYGYTF
>-|-|TRBJ2-7|TRBV18
TGTGCCAGCTCACCACGGCTCGGGCCCTACGAGCAGTACTTC
CASSPRLGPYEQYF
>-|once|TRBJ1-6|TRBV9
TGTGCCAGCAGCACGGACAGCTATAATTCACCCCTCCACTTT
CASSTDSYNSPLHF
>TRBD1|-|TRBJ2-7|TRBV28
TGTGCCAGCAGTGAGGGGACAGTTGAGCGGTACTTC
CASSEGTVERYF
>TRBD2|-|TRBJ2-3|TRBV3-1/TRBV3-2
TGTGCCAGCAGCCGTGAAGCGGGAGGGAGTAGCACAGATACGCAGTATTTT
CASSREAGGSSTDTQYF
>TRBD2|-|TRBJ2-7|TRBV13
TGTGCCAGCAGCTTAGGGGCTAGCGGGGCCTACGAGCAGTACTTC
CASSLGASGAYEQYF
>TRBD2|-|TRBJ2-7|TRBV7-3
TGTGCCAGCAGCCCGTCCGGGAGGTACGAGCAGTACTTC
CASSPSGRYEQYF
>-|-|TRBJ1-2|TRBV7-3
TGTGCCAGCAGCCCCGGCCGGAATTCCTATGGCTACACCTTC
CASSPGRNSYGYTF
>-|-|TRBJ2-7|TRBV5-6
TGTGCCAGCAGCTTGGCCTTCGGGGAGCACGAGCAGTACTTC
CASSLAFGEHEQYF